This T cell receptor beta chain originates from a study of early stage breast cancer tumors. Regarding the study as a whole: Compared with adjacent normal breast tissue, tumors showed roughly 2.4-fold greater T cell density and higher clonality.

On this clone: What it recognizes is unknown.

TCRdb's copy holds only in-frame clones and misses some; the assay was immunoSEQ multiplex PCR. The data show about 21,000 clones, about three quarters seen once. Germline CDR1 reads MNHEY; CDR2 reads SMNVEV (reference sequence). V was clipped by 5 bases and J by 1 base; unmatched bases: 5. The CDR3 loop spans 14 amino acids. This receptor was identified in a person between 55 and 70 years old with breast cancer. The material sequenced was blood. The chain links TRBV27 to TRBJ2-7; 7 bases are shared with TRBD1. This chain's CDR3 is CASSRGQASYEQYF. The CDR3 nucleotides are TGTGCCAGCAGTCGCGGACAGGCTTCCTACGAGCAGTACTTC.